Listed below are T cell receptor beta chains from one sample, sequenced in a study of shared clonotypes between healthy human individuals. Some clones are missing from TCRdb's copy, which holds only in-frame ones; the method was immunoSEQ multiplex PCR. The data show about 2.2 million clones, just under 95% seen once. Sequencing was done on a sample of naive CD8+ T cells from PBMCs. The receptors were gathered from a young man in good health. Some clones in this sample may be carry-over from other donors' samples. CDR3s include the opening cysteine and the closing phenylalanine or tryptophan. Not every row has a clone size; where given, it reads once, few, many or a size class.

j_call v_call clone_size cdr3_aa
TRBJ1-2 TRBV6-1 . CASRHPTGFGYGYTF
TRBJ2-6 TRBV6-5 . CASSYSGNSGANVLTF
TRBJ2-2 TRBV9 . CASSPRGGGAPNTGELFF
TRBJ2-7 TRBV27 . CASSLRGAYEQYF
TRBJ1-3 TRBV7-9 . CASSLAGTSSGNTIYF
TRBJ1-5 TRBV7-9 . CASSLVGGEPQHF
TRBJ1-1 TRBV1 . CTSSPTGPSEAFF
TRBJ1-1 TRBV19 once CASSPIRTTPNTEAFF
TRBJ1-1 TRBV9 . CASSVSGQGSKAFF
TRBJ2-5 TRBV29-1 once CSVAAPGDRSKETQYF
TRBJ1-2 TRBV4-1 . CASSQDPRVRANYGYTF
TRBJ2-7 TRBV7-8 . CASSLRLSSYEQYF
TRBJ2-1 TRBV29-1 . CSVVVRERINEQFF
TRBJ2-3 TRBV9 . CASGDRGGDTQYF
TRBJ2-3 TRBV7-9 . CASSPEERESSKRVYTQYF
TRBJ2-1 TRBV13 once CASSPRIDSSYNEQFF
TRBJ2-7 TRBV10-3 . CAISASGSSYEQYF
TRBJ1-3 TRBV9 . CASSGGRTGNTIYF
TRBJ2-1 TRBV6-5 . CASSYTGQGVIEQFF
TRBJ2-1 TRBV7-9 . CASSLGDYNEQFF
TRBJ2-2 TRBV19 . CATTRTGKRIGELFF
TRBJ1-3 TRBV9 . CASSVARGGNTIYF
TRBJ2-1 TRBV7-3 . CASSLTGSITTNGNEQFF
TRBJ1-5 TRBV19 . CASSGASDHHWDF
TRBJ2-7 TRBV6-1 . CASSENEGYEQYF
TRBJ1-2 TRBV27 . CASSWGRADYGYTF
TRBJ1-2 TRBV19 . CAKRDSVHYGYTF
TRBJ2-1 TRBV10-3 . CAISEDGTNNEQFF
TRBJ2-5 TRBV7-9 . CASSFGTGIGETQYF
TRBJ2-7 TRBV5-1 . CASSLGSGSYEQYF
TRBJ2-3 TRBV4-1 . CASSQGVGPLEDTQYF
TRBJ1-5 TRBV5-6 . CASSLVASGDQPQHF
TRBJ1-4 TRBV4-2 . CASSPHLSGETGEKLFF
TRBJ2-3 TRBV27 once CASSLYTSGRATDTQYF
TRBJ2-1 TRBV6-1 . CASSGTSGRTYNEQFF
TRBJ2-7 TRBV7-9 . CASSLPSYEQYF
TRBJ2-5 TRBV25-1 once CASRPVAGLQETQYF
TRBJ2-7 TRBV6-5 . CASSLHSGSSYEQYF
TRBJ2-5 TRBV23-1 . CASSAHEGQGVETQYF
TRBJ1-5 TRBV6-1 . CAIWAGVSNQPQHF
TRBJ1-3 TRBV27 . CASKLSSGNTIYF
TRBJ1-1 TRBV4-1 . CASSQGWLNTEAFF
TRBJ2-4 TRBV5-6 . CASSLYVGAIAKNIQYF
TRBJ2-2 TRBV28 . CASSRASGWSGGELFF
TRBJ1-5 TRBV28 . CASSPETGGRWQPQHF
TRBJ2-7 TRBV27 . CASSPGTGYEQYF
TRBJ2-7 TRBV30 . CAWRRSVPYEQYF
TRBJ1-5 TRBV19 . CATTAVGQSNQPQHF
TRBJ2-3 TRBV2 once CASSEDIPGTDTQYF
TRBJ1-5 TRBV28 . CASSLWGAGQPQHF
TRBJ2-5 TRBV28 . CASRRTGRETQYF
TRBJ2-7 TRBV11-2 . CASSLNSYEQYF
TRBJ2-7 TRBV5-8 . CASSALSGSPTEQYF
TRBJ2-1 TRBV11-1 . CASSLAGSYNEQFF
TRBJ1-3 TRBV7-9 . CASSSTGYGNTIYF
TRBJ2-7 TRBV28 . CASSFELIHNEQYF
TRBJ2-1 TRBV2 once CASSEAPQLAGTYNEQFF
TRBJ1-2 TRBV27 . CASSLSLGQAPIYGYTF
TRBJ1-2 TRBV19 . CASATQGEDGYTF